Each of the 8 T cell receptor beta chains below was sequenced from the same sample in a study of T-cell memory formation after mild COVID-19 (dated by TCRdb to the early 2020s). Libraries were constructed by 5' RACE. This sample was sequenced with an Illumina NovaSeq 6000. In-frame beta chains were kept once TCRdb had trimmed the public reads at Q25 with fastp and called clones with MiXCR. Records with the same CDR3 protein are collapsed into one entry carrying the most frequent genes and DNA. The sample includes 150,000 to 200,000 distinct CDR3 sequences, with more than 14% observed a single time. Approximately 14% of the sample rests with the top ten. Sequenced material: PBMCs or a T cell subset sorted from them (not recorded which). The receptors here all came from an adult woman who had mild COVID-19 (a few samples of this study predate the infection). The sample titles of this study are shuffled in the database, so cell type and time point are left out; the donor was told from shared clones.

This chain joins TRBV7-6 and TRBJ1-5; the D gene is possibly TRBD1 (6 bases). The length of the CDR3 is 15 residues. V lost 1 base to trimming and J lost 7 bases, with 14 bases between them. Per germline, CDR1 SGHVS and CDR2 FNYEAQ. The CDR3 nucleotides are TGTGCCAGCAGCTTAGGAGGGGGGGTAGGCCAGCCCCAGCATTTT. Translating it yields CASSLGGGVGQPQHF. The variable domain in full, with the rest retrieved from reference TRBV7-6 and TRBJ1-5, is GAGVSQSPRYKVTKRGQDVALRCDPISGHVSLYWYRQALGQGPEFLTYFNYEAQQDKSGLPNDRFSAERPEGSISTLTIQRTEQRDSAMYRCASSLGGGVGQPQHFGDGTRLSIL.

This clonotype has a handful of counts. The DNA for the CDR3 is TGCGCCAGCAGCTTGATGGTGAGAACTAGCACAGATACGCAGTATTTT. Translating gives CASSLMVRTSTDTQYF. The chain uses TRBV5-1 and TRBJ2-3; D ambiguous. The CDR3 has 16 residues. The ends were cut back, 1 base at V and 0 bases at J, with 12 bases in the middle. Per the germline V gene, CDR1 is SGHRS and CDR2 is YFSETQ.

This clonotype was observed a handful of times. This chain uses TRBV24-1 with TRBJ2-3; D remains unclear. The V gene's germline CDR1 is KGHDR and CDR2 SFDVKD. V gave up 5 bases and J gave up 6 bases, with 5 bases separating them. The CDR3 extends over 11 amino acids. The CDR3 DNA reads TGTGCCACCAGTGTAACGGATACGCAGTATTTT. It specifies CATSVTDTQYF.

This chain links TRBV20-1 with TRBJ1-1; a possible D gene is TRBD1 (5 bases). CDR3 size: 12 residues. V lost 6 bases and J 11 bases, leaving 19 bases between the germline ends. Germline V lookup: CDR1 DFQATT, CDR2 SNEGSKA (reference sequence). The CDR3 sequence: CSARTTEGWAFF. DNA for the CDR3: TGCAGTGCCCGGACAACCGAAGGGTGGGCTTTCTTT.

CDR3 residues: CASSSPGQGETQYF. As DNA, the CDR3 is TGTGCCAGCAGTTCTCCGGGACAGGGGGAGACCCAGTACTTC. This chain connects TRBV27 to TRBJ2-5; TRBD1 aligns across 10 bases. V lost 4 bases, J lost 5 bases, and 4 bases stayed unmatched. The CDR3 runs to 14 residues. CDR1 and CDR2 (germline): MNHEY, SMNVEV (reference sequence).

This clonotype appeared a few times. The chain combines TRBV29-1 with TRBJ2-1; TRBD1 agrees at 11 bases. Germline V lookup: CDR1 SQVTM, CDR2 ANQGSEA. V was clipped by 6 bases and J by 8 bases; unmatched bases: 9. CDR3 length: 14 amino acids. The CDR3 protein is CSVTGTGGFYEQFF. CDR3 DNA: TGCAGCGTGACCGGGACAGGGGGATTTTATGAGCAGTTCTTC.

The chain combines TRBV30 with TRBJ2-6; D uncertain. The CDR3 has 15 residues. Trimming removed 0 bases at V and 1 base at J, with 7 bases between. Germline V gives CDR1 GTSNPN, CDR2 SVGIG (reference sequence). The CDR3 coding sequence is TGTGCCTGGAGTGTAATTCAGTCTGGGGCCAACGTCCTGACTTTC. Translated: CAWSVIQSGANVLTF.

The chain links TRBV5-5 to TRBJ1-1, with TRBD1 matching over 9 bases. This CDR3 is 15 amino acids long. CDR1 and CDR2 (germline): SGHKS, YYEKEE (reference sequence). V lost 4 bases, J lost 4 bases, and 8 bases stayed unmatched. This CDR3 is CASSQRTGVATEAFF. CDR3 DNA sequence: TGTGCCAGCAGCCAACGGACAGGGGTCGCCACTGAAGCTTTCTTT.